Below are 21 T cell receptor beta chains sequenced from a single sample in a study of blood T cell repertoires in COVID-19. Measured with immunoSEQ multiplex PCR; TCRdb has only the in-frame clones, and not every one. The data contain just over 300,000 clones, 90% of them singletons. Material: PBMCs or T cells enriched from blood (not recorded which). The receptors shown here come from a woman aged 18-30 years with acute COVID-19.

V and J are TRBV19 and TRBJ2-5; D is perhaps TRBD2 (5 bases). V was clipped by 5 bases and J by 2 bases, with 9 bases between them. Per the germline V gene, CDR1 is LNHDA and CDR2 is SQIVND (reference sequence). The CDR3 is 13 amino acids. The CDR3 nucleotides read TGTGCCAGTAGTGCTACGGGACAAGAGACCCAGTACTTC. Its translation: CASSATGQETQYF. Supplemented by reference TRBV19 and TRBJ2-5, the full variable domain reads DGGITQSPKYLFRKEGQNVTLSCEQNLNHDAMYWYRQDPGQGLRLIYYSQIVNDFQKGDIAEGYSVSREKKESFPLTVTSAQKNPTAFYLCASSATGQETQYFGPGTRLLVL.

This clone was observed once. The chain employs TRBV11-2 and TRBJ1-5; 9 positions match TRBD1. V lost 5 bases, J lost 7 bases, and 9 bases stayed unmatched. CDR1 is SGHAT, CDR2 FQNNGV, per germline. CDR3 size: 15 residues. The CDR3 coding sequence is TGTGCCAGCAGCCAGGGACAGGGACCCTGGCAGCCCCAGCATTTT. Encoded protein: CASSQGQGPWQPQHF.

V is TRBV6-5 and J is TRBJ2-7, with D tentatively TRBD2 (6 bases). V lost 9 bases and J lost 4, with 16 bases in between. Germline loops: CDR1 MNHEY, CDR2 SVGAGI. The CDR3 loop spans 13 amino acids. In DNA form, the CDR3 reads TGTGCCAGTCAGATGGGACTGTTATACGAGCAGTACTTC. Its protein is CASQMGLLYEQYF.

The chain employs TRBV5-1 and TRBJ2-1; TRBD2 aligns across 7 bases. V lost 1 base, J lost 4 bases, and 5 bases stayed unmatched. The CDR3 runs 15 residues. Germline loops: CDR1 SGHRS, CDR2 YFSETQ. This CDR3 is CASSLTSSGYNEQFF. CDR3 in DNA: TGCGCCAGCAGCTTGACGTCTAGCGGTTACAATGAGCAGTTCTTC.

The V call is TRBV19, the J call TRBJ2-7; 11 bases match TRBD2. Germline V gene sequence: CDR1 LNHDA, CDR2 SQIVND (reference sequence). This CDR3 is 15 amino acids long. Trimming at V came to 4 bases and at J to 1 base, leaving 3 bases not matched to a gene. CDR3 in amino acids: CASSRTSGQSYEQYF. CDR3 DNA sequence: TGTGCCAGTAGTAGGACTAGCGGGCAATCCTACGAGCAGTACTTC.

The V gene is TRBV28, the J gene TRBJ1-2; a possible D gene is TRBD1 (6 bases). V lost 5 bases and J lost 4, with 23 bases in between. The CDR3 is 17 residues long. CDR1 is MDHEN, CDR2 SYDVKM, per germline. The CDR3 DNA is TGTGCCAGCAGTCCAATAATTAGACCAGGACAGTTCTATGGCTACACCTTC. Amino acid sequence: CASSPIIRPGQFYGYTF.

Written as DNA, the CDR3 is TGTGCCAGCAGTTTCCAACAGGGGAGGATGTTGGATACGCAGTATTTT. Amino acids: CASSFQQGRMLDTQYF. The chain combines TRBV6-5 with TRBJ2-3, with D tentatively TRBD1 (7 bases). Germline CDR1 and CDR2: MNHEY and SVGAGI. The CDR3 sequence is 16 residues long. V dropped 4 bases and J dropped 6 bases, with 20 bases sitting between them.

The chain joins TRBV7-6 to TRBJ2-1; TRBD2 aligns across 11 bases. CDR1 is SGHVS and CDR2 is FNYEAQ in the germline V gene. The V segment lost 7 bases and the J segment 5 bases; nucleotides outside the gene matches: 7. The CDR3 covers 15 residues. DNA for the CDR3: TGTGCCAGCACCCAACTAGCGGGGGCTAACAATGAGCAGTTCTTC. Its translation is CASTQLAGANNEQFF.

The rearrangement joins TRBV2 to TRBJ2-3; D might be TRBD2 (5 bases). V lost 8 bases, J lost 4 bases, and 10 bases lay in between. CDR1 and CDR2 from the germline V gene are SNHLY and FYNNEI. This CDR3 comprises 12 residues. CDR3 in DNA: TGTGCCAGCCAGCCGGACTCAGATACGCAGTATTTT. Translating gives CASQPDSDTQYF.

J is TRBJ1-4 and V is TRBV5-1, with D uncertain. CDR1 is SGHRS, CDR2 YFSETQ, per germline. This CDR3 contains 14 residues. V lost 6 bases, J lost 0 bases, and 9 bases lay in between. Here the CDR3 reads CASKEVPTNEKLFF. Written as DNA, the CDR3 is TGCGCCAGCAAGGAGGTTCCAACTAATGAAAAACTGTTTTTT.

V usage is TRBV4-2 and J usage is TRBJ2-1, with D unclear. Germline loops: CDR1 LGHNA, CDR2 YNFKEQ. The CDR3 contains 13 residues. The V and J ends lost 0 bases and 6 bases respectively, with 6 bases between them. CDR3 DNA sequence: TGTGCCAGCAGCCAAGAGGCTAGCAATGAGCAGTTCTTC. Protein sequence: CASSQEASNEQFF.

The chain uses TRBV6-6 and TRBJ1-4; the match to TRBD1 covers 8 bases. The germline V gene encodes CDR1 MNHNY and CDR2 SVGAGI (reference sequence). The V segment lost 5 bases and the J segment 0 bases; nucleotides outside the gene matches: 8. The length of the CDR3 is 17 residues. CDR3: CASSPGQGFSTNEKLFF. DNA for the CDR3: TGTGCCAGCAGTCCCGGACAGGGCTTCTCAACTAATGAAAAACTGTTTTTT.

This chain uses TRBV25-1 with TRBJ1-2; D gene ambiguous. V was trimmed by 0 bases and J by 6 bases, leaving 11 bases between them. The CDR3 runs to 14 residues. The germline V gene has CDR1 MGHDK and CDR2 SYGVNS. Written as DNA, the CDR3 is TGTGCCAGCAGTGAATATAATGAGGGAGATGGCTACACCTTC. Translated: CASSEYNEGDGYTF.

The chain is built from TRBV10-1 and TRBJ1-2; no clear D. With 2 bases removed from V and 8 bases from J, the gap between germline ends came to 12 bases. The CDR3 is made up of 13 amino acids. Germline V CDR1 and CDR2: WNHNN, SYGVQD (reference sequence). The CDR3 is CASSERGGSGYTF. Here the CDR3 DNA reads TGCGCCAGCAGTGAGCGGGGAGGCTCGGGCTACACCTTC.

This CDR3 is CASSLEDRAPLHF. CDR3 in DNA: TGTGCCAGCAGTTTAGAGGACAGGGCCCCCCTCCACTTT. The gene calls are TRBV27 and TRBJ1-6; TRBD1 agrees at 8 bases. The CDR3 contains 13 residues. CDR1 is MNHEY, CDR2 SMNVEV, per germline (reference sequence). V shed 2 bases and J 13 bases; nucleotides not matched to a gene: 4.

V and J are TRBV6-5 and TRBJ1-1; TRBD1 matches 7 bases. Germline values: CDR1 MNHEY, CDR2 SVGAGI. V shed 6 bases, J shed 6 bases, and the junction held 4 bases outside the gene matches. This CDR3 is built from 12 residues. CDR3 nucleotide sequence: TGTGCCAGCAGGGGCACAGGGGCTGAAGCTTTCTTT. It is translated as CASRGTGAEAFF.

This clone was seen only once. The chain joins TRBV28 to TRBJ1-2; possibly TRBD1 for D (6 bases). Germline V gene lookup returns CDR1 MDHEN and CDR2 SYDVKM. CDR3 length equals 13 residues. With 5 bases removed from V and 5 bases from J, the gap between germline ends came to 12 bases. CDR3 residues: CASSTVGAYGYTF. CDR3 DNA sequence: TGTGCCAGCAGTACGGTGGGGGCTTATGGCTACACCTTC.

The gene calls are TRBV6-1 and TRBJ2-7; D call uncertain. Deletions cut 3 bases from V and 4 bases from J, with 16 bases between. Per the germline V gene, CDR1 is MNHNS and CDR2 is SASEGT. CDR3 size: 15 residues. In nucleotides, the CDR3 is TGTGCCAGCAGTGAGTTTGGAGCTCCAAATTACGAGCAGTACTTC. This codes for CASSEFGAPNYEQYF.

This rearrangement joins TRBV28 to TRBJ2-1, with 11 bases that match TRBD2. V shed 3 bases, J shed 5 bases, and the junction held 6 bases outside the gene matches. The CDR3 covers 16 residues. Germline V CDR1 and CDR2: MDHEN, SYDVKM. The CDR3 protein is CASSFAGTSGDNEQFF. CDR3 DNA sequence: TGTGCCAGCAGTTTCGCCGGGACTAGCGGAGACAATGAGCAGTTCTTC.

As concerns this clone: The identical CDR3 is also encoded by other nucleotide sequences in the sample. V gene TRBV11-2 combines with J gene TRBJ1-1, with D tentatively TRBD1 (6 bases). V was shortened by 1 base and J by 5 bases, with 8 bases between the two germline ends. The CDR3 extends over 13 amino acids. Germline V CDR1 and CDR2: SGHAT, FQNNGV. As DNA, the CDR3 is TGTGCCAGCAGCTTAGTCAGGGGAACTGAAGCTTTCTTT. As protein: CASSLVRGTEAFF.

The rearrangement links TRBV7-9 to TRBJ1-1; 8 bases align to TRBD1. After removal of 5 bases from V and 3 bases from J, the junction contained 8 bases not matched to a gene. The V gene's germline CDR1 is SEHNR and CDR2 FQNEAQ (reference sequence). The CDR3 loop spans 15 amino acids. The CDR3 DNA follows: TGTGCCAGCAGCCCGGCCCTACAGGGGGACACTGAAGCTTTCTTT. Translated: CASSPALQGDTEAFF.